This T cell receptor (beta chain) was profiled in a study of blood T cell repertoires in COVID-19. This clone was observed a single time. Per the germline V gene, CDR1 is SGHNT and CDR2 is YYREEE (reference sequence). Trimming removed 4 bases at V and 4 bases at J, with 11 bases between. The length of the CDR3 is 13 residues. Only in-frame clones appear in the TCRdb table, and some are missing; sequencing was by immunoSEQ multiplex PCR. Among over 50,000 clones listed, over 75% were seen once. The sequenced sample consisted of peripheral blood. This clonotype was obtained from a man between 45 and 60 years old with active COVID-19. V usage is TRBV5-4 and J usage is TRBJ1-2; D is perhaps TRBD1 (5 bases). CDR3 DNA sequence: TGTGCCAGCAGCCAATGGGGCGGCTATGGCTACACCTTC. Amino acid sequence: CASSQWGGYGYTF.